The rows below give T cell receptor beta chains drawn from one sample of a study of T cell responses to AZD1222 COVID-19 vaccine. Method: immunoSEQ multiplex PCR; TCRdb's copy keeps in-frame clones and lacks some. Among 160,000 or so clones listed, 90% were seen once. The sample was peripheral blood, taken 28 days after the second AZD1222 dose. The receptors derive from an adult who received the AZD1222 COVID-19 vaccine. Both conserved end residues are part of each CDR3. A D gene is named only where the DNA matches it firmly. Size is omitted from some rows. Given values are once, few, many or a class for expanded clones.

CASSQGLEQYF	TGTGCCAGCAGCCAAGGGCTCGAGCAGTACTTC	few	TRBV4-2	TRBJ2-7	.
CASSPTFLRQGNNEQFF	TGTGCCAGCAGTCCTACATTTTTGAGACAGGGGAACAATGAGCAGTTCTTC	.	TRBV6-6	TRBJ2-1	TRBD1
CASSPGHADNYGYTF	TGTGCCAGCAGCCCGGGGCATGCGGATAACTATGGCTACACCTTC	.	TRBV7-6	TRBJ1-2	.
CASSEGNRGHTEAFF	TGTGCCAGCAGTGAGGGAAACAGGGGGCATACTGAAGCTTTCTTT	.	TRBV25-1	TRBJ1-1	TRBD1
CASSRTENTEAFF	TGTGCCAGCAGCCGGACAGAAAACACTGAAGCTTTCTTT	.	TRBV2	TRBJ1-1	.
CAGRDSPKANYGYTF	TGTGCCGGTAGGGACTCACCCAAAGCGAACTATGGCTACACCTTC	.	TRBV6-5	TRBJ1-2	.
CASSRGQALYSNQPQHF	TGTGCCAGCAGTCGCGGACAGGCCCTATATAGCAATCAGCCCCAGCATTTT	.	TRBV6-2/TRBV6-3	TRBJ1-5	TRBD1
CSAGGPWQYF	TGCAGTGCTGGGGGGCCCTGGCAGTACTTC	.	TRBV20-1	TRBJ2-7	.
CASSIHSNQPQHF	TGTGCCAGCAGTATACACAGCAATCAGCCCCAGCATTTT	.	TRBV6-2/TRBV6-3	TRBJ1-5	.
CASSQDGAGIYEQYF	TGTGCCAGCAGCCAAGACGGAGCAGGAATCTACGAGCAGTACTTC	.	TRBV14	TRBJ2-7	.
CASSPDGRISYEQYF	TGTGCCAGTAGTCCGGACGGCCGGATATCCTACGAGCAGTACTTC	.	TRBV19	TRBJ2-7	.
CASSPGYEAFF	TGTGCCAGCTCACCAGGGTATGAAGCTTTCTTT	many	TRBV18	TRBJ1-1	.
CASSIGGPAYEQYF	TGTGCCAGTAGTATAGGCGGCCCAGCCTACGAGCAGTACTTC	.	TRBV19	TRBJ2-7	.
CASSPGQGPTYEQYF	TGCGCCAGCAGCCCAGGACAGGGGCCTACCTACGAGCAGTACTTC	.	TRBV4-1	TRBJ2-7	TRBD1
CAGSLHGSWGYTF	TGTGCCGGCAGCCTCCACGGTAGCTGGGGCTACACCTTC	.	TRBV3-1/TRBV3-2	TRBJ1-2	.
CASNPGLAGVAGELFF	TGTGCCAGTAATCCGGGACTAGCGGGAGTGGCGGGGGAGCTGTTTTTT	.	TRBV19	TRBJ2-2	TRBD2
CASSIAGGYNQPQHF	TGTGCCAGTAGTATAGCAGGGGGCTACAATCAGCCCCAGCATTTT	.	TRBV19	TRBJ1-5	TRBD1
CASSLSRKPNNSPLHF	TGTGCCAGCAGTTTATCCCGGAAACCAAATAATTCACCCCTCCACTTT	.	TRBV27	TRBJ1-6	.
CSARVLGGAFF	TGCAGTGCTAGAGTACTGGGTGGAGCTTTCTTT	.	TRBV20-1	TRBJ1-1	.
CASSPFHSVLDEQFF	TGTGCCAGCTCACCTTTTCATTCCGTTTTGGATGAGCAGTTCTTC	few	TRBV18	TRBJ2-1	.
CASSPSLAGGREQYF	TGTGCCAGCAGCCCCTCGCTAGCGGGAGGGCGGGAGCAGTACTTC	.	TRBV14	TRBJ2-7	TRBD2